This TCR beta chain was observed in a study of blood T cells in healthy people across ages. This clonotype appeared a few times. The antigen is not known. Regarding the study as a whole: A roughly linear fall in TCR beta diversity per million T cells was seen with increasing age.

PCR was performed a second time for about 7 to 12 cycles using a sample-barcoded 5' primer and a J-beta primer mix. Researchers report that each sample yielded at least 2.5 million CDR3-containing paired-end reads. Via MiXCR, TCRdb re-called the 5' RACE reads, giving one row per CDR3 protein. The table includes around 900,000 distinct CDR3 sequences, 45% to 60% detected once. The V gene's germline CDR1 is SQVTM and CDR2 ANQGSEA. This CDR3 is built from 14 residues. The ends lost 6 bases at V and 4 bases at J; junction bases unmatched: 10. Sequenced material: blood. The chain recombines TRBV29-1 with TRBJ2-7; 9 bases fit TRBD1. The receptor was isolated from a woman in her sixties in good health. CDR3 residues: CSVVGQGDVYEQYF. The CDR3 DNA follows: TGCAGCGTGGTGGGACAGGGAGACGTTTACGAGCAGTACTTC.